This is a list of T cell receptor beta chains from one sample in a study of T cell repertoires in cytomegalovirus infection. Which antigens these TCRs recognize remains unknown. TCRdb reanalysed the reads using MiXCR and keeps one entry per CDR3 protein. The repertoire includes some 940,000 distinct CDR3 sequences, about a third of them detected once, and over 12% sits in the top ten. The sample here was cultured CD8+ T cells from PBMCs, taken from culture after CMV antigen stimulation. The receptors shown here come from a human donor in good health (CMV status not recorded). Some clones in this sample may be carry-over from other donors' samples. The CDR3 runs from the conserved cysteine through the conserved F or W.

V gene	J gene	CDR3 protein
TRBV5-1	TRBJ1-2	CASSFRQGPTANYGYTF
TRBV12-3/TRBV12-4	TRBJ1-4	CASSFLVHTGIKVDEKLFF
TRBV11-1	TRBJ2-1	CASSLARAGSYNEQFF
TRBV7-3	TRBJ2-1	CASSLRASGASYNEQFF
TRBV27	TRBJ2-3	CATQTPGAGDTDTQYF
TRBV14	TRBJ2-3	CASSQNGPDTQYF
TRBV7-8	TRBJ1-5	CASNAGVSNQPQHF
TRBV4-2	TRBJ2-1	CASSHPKGVAGAVRNEQFF
TRBV7-2	TRBJ2-7	CASSASAGYLVSYEQYF
TRBV12-3/TRBV12-4	TRBJ1-1	CASSFTGGGRTEAFF
TRBV7-6	TRBJ2-5	CASSPRWSAGEAQYF
TRBV27	TRBJ2-6	CASSLWGQGPGANVLTF
TRBV7-2	TRBJ1-1	CASSLVGQKTSGAFF
TRBV7-4	TRBJ1-2	CASSLLGAPNYGYTF
TRBV7-3	TRBJ2-1	CASSLIGQGAPYNEQFF
TRBV6-2/TRBV6-3	TRBJ1-1	CASSADFGHTEAFF
TRBV19	TRBJ1-5	CASMLGNQPQHF
TRBV7-6	TRBJ1-1	CASSAPESSTTEAFF
TRBV6-6	TRBJ1-2	CASRQQGANYGYTF
TRBV15	TRBJ2-1	CATSRVSGQYNEQFF
TRBV18	TRBJ1-1	CASSPYGQMNTEAFF
TRBV12-3/TRBV12-4	TRBJ1-4	CASSLGAEKLFF
TRBV7-9	TRBJ2-2	CASSHRFGTPGELFF
TRBV7-6	TRBJ1-2	CAGRGQLGLDYGYTF
TRBV6-1	TRBJ2-1	CASSPWDSGLNEQFF
TRBV20-1	TRBJ2-1	CSALWTSTNEQFF
TRBV4-1	TRBJ2-5	CASSQDSGRRETQYF
TRBV20-1	TRBJ2-5	CSASIAGAEETQYF
TRBV10-3	TRBJ2-5	CAISESGTSETQYF
TRBV25-1	TRBJ1-2	CASNDRGGNGYTF
TRBV5-1	TRBJ1-4	CASSVRTGGDEKLFF
TRBV20-1	TRBJ2-6	CSAKRWYGSGANVLTF
TRBV27	TRBJ1-6	CASSLSWGDYNPSPLHF
TRBV27	TRBJ2-1	CASSWTGTGDNEQFF
TRBV9	TRBJ2-5	CASSVDTLETQYF
TRBV7-9	TRBJ2-1	CASSAPQGRNEQFF
TRBV7-8	TRBJ1-5	CASSSTGEPQHF
TRBV28	TRBJ2-3	CASSFPVQDGTDTQYF
TRBV19	TRBJ2-1	CATGLAGVSTEQFF
TRBV7-6	TRBJ2-1	CASSSSRGEQFF
TRBV7-2	TRBJ1-1	CASSLVSGQGGWNTEAFF
TRBV29-1	TRBJ2-2	CSAPTPGSGELFF
TRBV7-9	TRBJ2-5	CASSLVGGNRKETQYF
TRBV7-6	TRBJ2-3	CASSLAPGTLTDTQYF
TRBV5-4	TRBJ2-2	CASSLVGGALAGELFF
TRBV6-2/TRBV6-3	TRBJ2-3	CASSNRGRSDTQYF
TRBV15	TRBJ2-1	CATSRDGGSYNEQFF
TRBV7-2	TRBJ2-7	CASSLASGAYEQYF
TRBV6-1	TRBJ1-1	CASTPRDRYTEAFF
TRBV11-3	TRBJ2-2	CASSCRPGTCTGELFF
TRBV28	TRBJ1-4	CASRPGTATNEKLFF
TRBV7-6	TRBJ1-1	CASRSGLSSRAFF
TRBV20-1	TRBJ2-5	CSARSGTGGVTQYF